The clone carrying this T cell receptor (beta chain) was observed a handful of times. Its target is not known. This entry belongs to a study of cytomegalovirus exposure and HLA in healthy donors. Regarding the study as a whole: In an earlier analysis, productive rearrangement rates for most beta V segments clustered near 87% or 30%. Analyses of presence and absence presupposed an approximately uniform sequencing depth across donors.

Researchers ran the PCR with 60 Vbeta and 13 Jbeta primers. The authors' processing: Counted up in a later analysis, unique TCR beta chains came to some 75 million, with about 9.9 million shared. This table comes from immunoSEQ multiplex PCR, and its TCRdb copy is limited to in-frame clones, with some not included. V and J calls and clone size are given by that table; D and trimming were obtained from the DNA. Found here are about 160,000 clones, roughly 70% of them singletons; the top ten hold around 7%. Trimming removed 3 bases from V and 4 bases from J; junction bases left unmatched: 5. CDR1 is SGHNT, CDR2 YYREEE, per germline (reference sequence). The CDR3 has 16 amino acids.

Sequenced input: PBMCs. J is TRBJ2-2 and V is TRBV5-4, with TRBD1 identical over 11 bases. This receptor was obtained from a man aged 35-49 years in good health and CMV-seropositive. CDR3 in amino acids: CASSSPGTGGTGELFF. The CDR3 nucleotides read TGTGCCAGCAGCTCCCCCGGGACAGGGGGCACCGGGGAGCTGTTTTTT.